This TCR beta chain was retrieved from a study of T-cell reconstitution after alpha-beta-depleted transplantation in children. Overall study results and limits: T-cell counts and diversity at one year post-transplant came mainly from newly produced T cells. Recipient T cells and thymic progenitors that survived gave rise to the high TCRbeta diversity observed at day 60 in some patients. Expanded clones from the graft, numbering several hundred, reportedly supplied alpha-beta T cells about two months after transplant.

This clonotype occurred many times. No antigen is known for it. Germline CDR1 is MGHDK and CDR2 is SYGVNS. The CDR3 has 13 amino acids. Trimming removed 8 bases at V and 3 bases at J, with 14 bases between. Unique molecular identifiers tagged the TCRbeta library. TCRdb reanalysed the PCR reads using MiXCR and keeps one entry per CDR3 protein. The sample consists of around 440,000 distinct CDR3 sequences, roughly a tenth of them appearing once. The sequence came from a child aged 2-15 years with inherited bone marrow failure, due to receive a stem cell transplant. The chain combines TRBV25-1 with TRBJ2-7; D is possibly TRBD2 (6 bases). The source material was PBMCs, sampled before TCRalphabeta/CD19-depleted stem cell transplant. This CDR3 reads CASGGTPNYEQYF. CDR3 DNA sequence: TGTGCCAGCGGCGGGACGCCGAACTACGAGCAGTACTTC.